This T cell receptor (beta chain) was sequenced during a study of T cell responses to AZD1222 COVID-19 vaccine (dated by TCRdb to the early 2020s). With regard to the full study: Because spike-specific TCR depth and breadth did not differ between the two schedules, AZD1222 recipients who got a second dose at roughly 4 weeks were pooled with those who got a second dose at roughly 12 weeks. A total of approximately 230 trial participants underwent TCR sequencing, of whom roughly 210 received two doses of AZD1222 and about 25 received two doses of the MenACWY control vaccine. Trial participants were enrolled by age into subgroups of 18-55, 56-69 and 70-plus years, and roughly 150, 30 and 60 TCR-sequenced participants, respectively, were included in these subgroups.

The CDR3 regions of human TCRbeta chains were subjected to immunosequencing. The source study handled its data this way. Repertoire TCRs were checked for matches against a reference library of SARS-CoV-2-specific TCRs that had been generated using the MIRA antigen-specificity platform. Breadth was defined as the fraction of unique TCRs that were SARS-CoV-2-associated, and depth was defined as the fraction of total T cells that were SARS-CoV-2-associated. Using the MIRA data, every spike-specific TCR was mapped to the spike region that the TCR reacted to and assigned to either a CD4 or a CD8 class. Log10-transformed breadth and depth values were compared by one-way ANOVA with Sidak's multiple comparisons tests. The immuneACCESS repertoire file appears here via TCRdb, limited to in-frame rearrangements. These files lack a portion of the clones; in checked studies, under half of the deficit traces to unresolved V genes, and the cause of the others is not known. For V, J and clone size, that table is used; D and trimming come from the DNA. The sample includes 100,000 to 150,000 clones, with roughly 89% observed a single time. The ten largest clonotypes hold 5.5% to 7% of the sample.

The time point label on this specimen signifies: baseline before first vaccination. The vaccinee samples were drawn from two UK trials, COV001 and COV002, one of which was a single-blind randomized controlled phase 2/3 trial testing AZD1222 (ChAdOx1 nCoV-19) in healthy adults. For TCRbeta chain sequencing, PBMC samples from trial participants were taken at day 0 and at day 28 after the second dose. From the germline V gene (reference sequence), CDR1 is LNHDA and CDR2 is SQIVND. Germline trimming: 1 base from V, 0 bases from J; junction bases outside gene matches: 9. The CDR3 runs 18 amino acids, cysteine and phenylalanine included. Just the 54-base CDR3 DNA is kept, in frame starting at base 1. The table lists this clone with a few counts. Its antigen has not been determined. No much larger clone exists at a distance of one base, and base qualities are not known. Paper-wide results and their limitations: The whole spike protein was spanned by vaccine-associated CD4 TCRs, and dominant responses were seen in regions 160-218 and 743-854. The 56-69-year group was small, and its depth increase did not reach significance, likely because of low power. Spike-specific TCR breadth and depth rose significantly after two AZD1222 doses compared with day 0 and with MenACWY recipients. Reportedly, almost half of the unique spike-specific TCRs recognized epitopes lying outside the regions that are mutated in the B.1.351 and B.1.1.7 variants. No day 14 peak-response samples were available, so repertoires were characterized only after the peak T cell response. Conclusions about previously exposed vaccinees were limited because only six or seven AZD1222 recipients were SARS-CoV-2 seropositive at baseline. Participants were mostly white British and included more females than males, and it was suggested by the authors that clonal diversity may have been underestimated.

The sequenced sample was peripheral blood, obtained on day 0 of AZD1222 vaccination. The chain uses TRBV19 and TRBJ1-1, with 9 bases matching TRBD1. This TCR was recovered from an adult in good health. The nucleotide sequence is TGTGCCAGTAGTATAGTACGCGGGACAGGGTTAATGAACACTGAAGCTTTCTTT. Protein translation: CASSIVRGTGLMNTEAFF. The variable domain in full, with residues beyond the CDR3 obtained from the reference TRBV19 and TRBJ1-1 genes, is DGGITQSPKYLFRKEGQNVTLSCEQNLNHDAMYWYRQDPGQGLRLIYYSQIVNDFQKGDIAEGYSVSREKKESFPLTVTSAQKNPTAFYLCASSIVRGTGLMNTEAFFGQGTRLTVV.